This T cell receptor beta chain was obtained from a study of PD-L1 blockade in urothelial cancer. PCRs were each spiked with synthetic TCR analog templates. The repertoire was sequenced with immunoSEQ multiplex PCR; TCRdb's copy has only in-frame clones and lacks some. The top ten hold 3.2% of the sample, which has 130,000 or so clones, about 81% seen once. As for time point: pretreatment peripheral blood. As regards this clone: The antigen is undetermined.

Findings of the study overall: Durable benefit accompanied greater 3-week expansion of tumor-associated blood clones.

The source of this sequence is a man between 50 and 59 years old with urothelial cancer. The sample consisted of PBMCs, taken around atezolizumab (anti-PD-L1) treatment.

The CDR3 DNA is TGTGCCAGCAGCACCAATACGGGACTACCCCAAGAGACCCAGTACTTC. Protein product: CASSTNTGLPQETQYF. This rearrangement joins TRBV9 to TRBJ2-5; 7 bases map to TRBD2. Trimming cost V 4 bases and J 1 base; bases outside gene matches: 10. CDR1 and CDR2 (germline): SGDLS, YYNGEE. This CDR3 is built from 16 residues.